Below, 2 T cell receptor beta chains from the same sample are listed, as sequenced in a study of siplizumab effects on memory and regulatory T cells. Sequencing was performed with immunoSEQ multiplex PCR; in TCRdb, only in-frame clones are kept and a portion is missing. Of around 100,000 clones listed, about 94% are singletons. The sample was non-Treg CD4+ T cells sorted from blood. These receptors all stem from a human donor in good health.

The V gene is TRBV7-6, the J gene TRBJ1-2, with 8 nucleotides matching TRBD1. This CDR3 region has 13 residues. The trim removed 6 bases at V and 7 bases at J, leaving 7 bases unmatched. CDR1 SGHVS and CDR2 FNYEAQ come from the germline V gene. In nucleotides, the CDR3 is TGTGCCAGCAGTAGAAAACAGGGGGGTGGCTACACCTTC. It is translated as CASSRKQGGGYTF.

The chain links TRBV9 to TRBJ1-4, with unresolved D. Deletions cut 3 bases from V and 6 bases from J, with 9 bases between. In germline, CDR1 is SGDLS, CDR2 YYNGEE. The length of the CDR3 is 13 residues. This chain's CDR3 is CASSAPGYEKLFF. The CDR3 DNA reads TGTGCCAGCAGCGCGCCAGGATATGAAAAACTGTTTTTT.